Listed below are T cell receptor beta chains from one sample, sequenced in a study of blood T cell repertoires in COVID-19. TCRdb's copy holds only in-frame clones and misses some; the assay was immunoSEQ multiplex PCR. The table includes over 50,000 clones, approximately 72% detected once. Sequenced input: peripheral blood. The receptors stem from a woman in her 70s with COVID-19, enrolled during active disease. Each CDR3 is given with its conserved first and last residue. D genes are given only for firm matches. Not every row has a clone size; where given, it reads once, few, many or a size class.

D	length	J	size	V	CDR3	DNA
-	13	TRBJ2-7	-	TRBV19	CASSINRFLEQYF	TGTGCCAGTAGTATAAACAGATTCCTCGAGCAGTACTTC
-	16	TRBJ1-6	once	TRBV27	CASSYAGSSYNSPLHF	TGTGCCAGCAGTTATGCGGGGAGCTCCTATAATTCACCCCTCCACTTT
-	13	TRBJ2-5	-	TRBV7-3	CASSATNRETQYF	TGTGCCAGCAGCGCCACTAATAGGGAGACCCAGTACTTC
TRBD2	19	TRBJ2-3	-	TRBV3-1/TRBV3-2	CASSQGTSGSAGGTDTQYF	TGTGCCAGCAGCCAAGGGACTAGCGGGAGCGCGGGGGGCACAGATACGCAGTATTTT
-	13	TRBJ1-3	-	TRBV19	CASSWLSGNTIYF	TGTGCCAGTAGTTGGCTCTCTGGAAACACCATATATTTT
-	13	TRBJ1-1	-	TRBV27	CASSLQGNTEAFF	TGTGCCAGCAGTTTACAGGGTAACACTGAAGCTTTCTTT
-	14	TRBJ1-6	-	TRBV5-1	CASSLQGSDSPLHF	TGCGCCAGCAGCTTGCAGGGGAGCGATTCACCCCTCCACTTT
TRBD1	14	TRBJ1-1	-	TRBV28	CASRAGTGNTEAFF	TGTGCCAGCAGGGCCGGGACAGGGAACACTGAAGCTTTCTTT
TRBD2	13	TRBJ2-3	-	TRBV9	CASSGLAGFTQYF	TGTGCCAGCAGCGGACTAGCGGGGTTTACGCAGTATTTT
-	14	TRBJ1-1	once	TRBV11-2	CASRSRGLPGSAFF	TGTGCCAGCAGGTCACGGGGACTCCCCGGGTCAGCTTTCTTT
-	12	TRBJ1-1	once	TRBV11-3	CASSRPPGRAFF	TGTGCCAGCAGCCGACCCCCAGGGCGAGCTTTCTTT
-	13	TRBJ1-6	-	TRBV6-6	CASWHGAGSPLHF	TGTGCCAGCTGGCACGGCGCGGGTTCACCCCTCCACTTT
TRBD2	13	TRBJ2-5	-	TRBV18	CASSPLGGETQYF	TGTGCCAGCTCACCGCTGGGAGGGGAGACCCAGTACTTC
TRBD2	13	TRBJ2-7	many	TRBV19	CASAGGGGYEQYF	TGTGCCAGCGCCGGGGGGGGCGGGTACGAGCAGTACTTC
-	14	TRBJ1-1	-	TRBV2	CASSVTAMNTEAFF	TGTGCCAGCAGTGTGACAGCAATGAACACTGAAGCTTTCTTT
TRBD2	13	TRBJ2-1	once	TRBV6-2/TRBV6-3	CASSYTSVNEQFF	TGTGCCAGCAGTTACACTAGCGTCAATGAGCAGTTCTTC
-	12	TRBJ2-5	-	TRBV16	CASSQAGGTQYF	TGTGCCAGCAGCCAGGCGGGCGGGACCCAGTACTTC
TRBD1	12	TRBJ2-5	-	TRBV29-1	CSVVTGVETQYF	TGCAGCGTTGTGACAGGGGTAGAGACCCAGTACTTC
TRBD1	15	TRBJ1-4	few	TRBV7-9	CASSGRQGPNEKLFF	TGTGCCAGCAGCGGCCGACAGGGCCCTAATGAAAAACTGTTTTTT
TRBD2	14	TRBJ2-3	-	TRBV19	CASSIGLATDTQYF	TGTGCCAGTAGTATTGGACTAGCGACAGATACGCAGTATTTT
TRBD1	15	TRBJ1-2	-	TRBV14	CASSRTGEANYGYTF	TGTGCCAGCAGCCGCACAGGGGAAGCTAACTATGGCTACACCTTC
TRBD2	17	TRBJ2-5	-	TRBV5-1	CASSGGLAGFGQETQYF	TGCGCCAGCAGCGGGGGACTAGCGGGTTTTGGGCAAGAGACCCAGTACTTC
TRBD1	16	TRBJ1-1	-	TRBV7-2	CASSFGQGRLNTEAFF	TGTGCCAGCAGCTTCGGACAGGGTCGTCTGAACACTGAAGCTTTCTTT
TRBD1	14	TRBJ1-6	-	TRBV2	CASSVGTGDSPLHF	TGTGCCAGCAGTGTAGGGACAGGGGATTCACCCCTCCACTTT
-	16	TRBJ1-2	-	TRBV19	CASSTDRVITNYGYTF	TGTGCCAGTAGTACTGACAGAGTAATTACTAACTATGGCTACACCTTC
-	16	TRBJ1-3	few	TRBV5-4	CASSLGGTFSGNTIYF	TGTGCCAGCAGCTTAGGGGGAACCTTCTCTGGAAACACCATATATTTT